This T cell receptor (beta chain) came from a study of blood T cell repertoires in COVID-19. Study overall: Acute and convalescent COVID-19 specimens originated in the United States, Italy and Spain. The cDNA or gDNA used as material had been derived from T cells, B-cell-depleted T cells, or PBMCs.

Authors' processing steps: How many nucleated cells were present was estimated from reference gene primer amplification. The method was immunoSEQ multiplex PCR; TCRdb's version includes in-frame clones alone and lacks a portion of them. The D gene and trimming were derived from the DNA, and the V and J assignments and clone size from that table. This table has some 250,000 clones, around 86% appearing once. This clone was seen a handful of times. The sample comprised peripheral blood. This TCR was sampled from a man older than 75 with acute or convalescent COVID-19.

CDR3 DNA: TGTGCCAGCAGCCACCTCAGACAGGGGCCCTCTGGAAACACCATATATTTT. Amino acids: CASSHLRQGPSGNTIYF. The chain employs TRBV13 and TRBJ1-3, with TRBD1 identical over 8 bases. With 5 bases clipped from V and 0 bases from J, the junction kept 9 bases outside the gene matches. The CDR3 has 17 amino acids. Germline lookup yields CDR1 PRHDT and CDR2 FYEKMQ (reference sequence).